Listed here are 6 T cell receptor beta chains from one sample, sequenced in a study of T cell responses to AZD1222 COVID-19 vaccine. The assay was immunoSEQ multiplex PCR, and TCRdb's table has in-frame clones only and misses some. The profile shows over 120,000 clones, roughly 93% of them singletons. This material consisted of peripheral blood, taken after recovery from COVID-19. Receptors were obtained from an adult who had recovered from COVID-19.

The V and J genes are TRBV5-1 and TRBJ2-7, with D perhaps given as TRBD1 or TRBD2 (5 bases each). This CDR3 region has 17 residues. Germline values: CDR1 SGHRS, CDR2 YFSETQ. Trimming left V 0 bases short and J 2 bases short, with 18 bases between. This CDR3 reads CASSLGVRAGPAYEQYF. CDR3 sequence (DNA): TGCGCCAGCAGCTTGGGGGTGAGGGCAGGGCCAGCCTACGAGCAGTACTTC.

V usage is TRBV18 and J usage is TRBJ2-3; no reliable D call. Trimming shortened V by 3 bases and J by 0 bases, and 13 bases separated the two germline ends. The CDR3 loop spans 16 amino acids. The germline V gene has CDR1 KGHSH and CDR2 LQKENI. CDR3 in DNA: TGTGCCAGCTCACCTCTCTCAGCAGCCAGCACAGATACGCAGTATTTT. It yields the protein CASSPLSAASTDTQYF.

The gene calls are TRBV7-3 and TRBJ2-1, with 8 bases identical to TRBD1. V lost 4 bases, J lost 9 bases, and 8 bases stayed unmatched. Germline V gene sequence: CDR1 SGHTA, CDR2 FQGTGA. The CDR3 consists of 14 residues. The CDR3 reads CASSSTGALSEQFF. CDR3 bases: TGTGCCAGCAGCTCGACAGGGGCTTTAAGTGAGCAGTTCTTC.

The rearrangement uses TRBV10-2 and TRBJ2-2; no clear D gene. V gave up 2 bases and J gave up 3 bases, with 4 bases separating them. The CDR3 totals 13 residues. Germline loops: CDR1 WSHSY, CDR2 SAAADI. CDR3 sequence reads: CASSERDTGELFF. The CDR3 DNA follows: TGCGCCAGCAGTGAGCGGGACACCGGGGAGCTGTTTTTT.

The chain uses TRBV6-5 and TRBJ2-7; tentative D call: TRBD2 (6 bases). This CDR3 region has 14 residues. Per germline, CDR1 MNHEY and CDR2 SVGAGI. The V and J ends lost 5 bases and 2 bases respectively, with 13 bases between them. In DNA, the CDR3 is TGTGCCAGCAGTCTCCGGTGGGGGGCCTACGAGCAGTACTTC. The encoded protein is CASSLRWGAYEQYF.

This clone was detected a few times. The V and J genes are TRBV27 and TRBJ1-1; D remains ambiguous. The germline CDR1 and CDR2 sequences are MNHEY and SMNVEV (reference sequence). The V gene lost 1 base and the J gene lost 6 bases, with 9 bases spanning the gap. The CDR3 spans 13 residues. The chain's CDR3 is CASSLWVGAEAFF. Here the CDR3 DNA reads TGTGCCAGCAGTTTATGGGTTGGGGCTGAAGCTTTCTTT.